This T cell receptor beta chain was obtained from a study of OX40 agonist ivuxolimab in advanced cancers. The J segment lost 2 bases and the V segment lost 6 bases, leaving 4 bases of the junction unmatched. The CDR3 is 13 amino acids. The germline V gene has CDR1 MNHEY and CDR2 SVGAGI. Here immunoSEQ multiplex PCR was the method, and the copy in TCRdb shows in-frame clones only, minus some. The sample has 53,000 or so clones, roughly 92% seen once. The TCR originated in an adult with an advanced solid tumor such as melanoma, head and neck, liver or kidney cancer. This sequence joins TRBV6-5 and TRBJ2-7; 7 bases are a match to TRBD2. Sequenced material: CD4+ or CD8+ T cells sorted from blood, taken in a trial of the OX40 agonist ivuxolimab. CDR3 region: CASSSREAYEQYF. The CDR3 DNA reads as TGTGCCAGCAGCTCCCGGGAGGCCTACGAGCAGTACTTC.